This TCR beta chain derives from a study of T cells in Graves' hyperthyroidism and ophthalmopathy. From germline, CDR1 is KGHDR and CDR2 SFDVKD. The CDR3 sequence is 17 residues long. V lost 7 bases to trimming and J lost 2 bases, with 19 bases between them. Uncontrolled infections, other autoimmune diseases, pregnancy or lactation led to exclusion of patients. RNA transcripts were the template for amplifying TCR beta CDR3 regions. Primed by the HTBI set, a first-round RT-PCR was run on the TCR CDR3. TCRdb called the multiplex PCR reads again in MiXCR, with one record for every CDR3 protein. Here the sample spans 550,000 to 700,000 distinct CDR3 sequences, around 45% being singletons. Findings and limits, study-wide: Blood shared most expanded thyroid clonotypes above 0.001.

On this clonotype itself: The antigen remains unidentified.

The V and J genes are TRBV24-1 and TRBJ2-2; TRBD1 is a possible D gene (5 bases). Sequenced input: peripheral blood or thyroid tissue (not recorded which). The origin of this receptor is an adult woman with Graves' disease, either hyperthyroidism or ophthalmopathy (not recorded which). CDR3 loop: CATSVLGAGHNTGELFF. Written as DNA, the CDR3 is TGTGCCACCAGCGTTTTAGGGGCCGGACATAACACCGGGGAGCTGTTTTTT.